The following is a T cell receptor beta chain sequence with its context. Its specificity is unknown. The CDR3 is 15 residues long. V was pared by 2 bases and J by 1 base, with 11 bases between. From germline, CDR1 is SGDLS and CDR2 YYNGEE. Clones were sequenced by immunoSEQ multiplex PCR, and TCRdb holds only the in-frame ones, with some missing. Counted here are around 95,000 clones, less than 90% occurring once; the ten biggest clones make up 1.8%. The data stem from a study of T cell responses to AZD1222 COVID-19 vaccine. Study-wide points: The donors showed a predominance of white British ancestry and of females, with possible underestimation of clonal diversity. Compared with day 0, the breadth and depth of the Spike-specific TCR repertoire rose significantly after two doses of AZD1222. Targeting of unmutated variant regions was reportedly seen in nearly half of spike-specific TCRs.

This clonotype originated in an adult in good health. The chain joins TRBV9 to TRBJ2-3; TRBD2 might be the D (7 bases). Sequencing was performed on peripheral blood, taken on day 0 of AZD1222 vaccination. CDR3 in amino acids: CASSVGGQRTDTQYF. The CDR3 DNA is TGTGCCAGCAGCGTGGGGGGGCAGCGCACAGATACGCAGTATTTT.